This T cell receptor (beta chain) is drawn from a study of blood T cell repertoires in COVID-19. Only in-frame clones appear in the TCRdb table, and some are missing; sequencing was by immunoSEQ multiplex PCR. The sample records roughly 190,000 clones, roughly 84% being singletons. This CDR3 has 14 residues. Germline CDR1 and CDR2: SGHVS and FNYEAQ. V lost 10 bases and J lost 3, with 19 bases in between. The TCR sequence derives from a woman aged 25 to 39 who had recovered from COVID-19. The chain links TRBV7-6 to TRBJ2-7; the D gene is possibly TRBD1 (5 bases). Specimen: PBMCs or T cells enriched from blood (not recorded which). The CDR3 region is CATTPQGNRYEQYF. In nucleotides, the CDR3 is TGTGCCACCACCCCTCAGGGAAATCGCTACGAGCAGTACTTC.